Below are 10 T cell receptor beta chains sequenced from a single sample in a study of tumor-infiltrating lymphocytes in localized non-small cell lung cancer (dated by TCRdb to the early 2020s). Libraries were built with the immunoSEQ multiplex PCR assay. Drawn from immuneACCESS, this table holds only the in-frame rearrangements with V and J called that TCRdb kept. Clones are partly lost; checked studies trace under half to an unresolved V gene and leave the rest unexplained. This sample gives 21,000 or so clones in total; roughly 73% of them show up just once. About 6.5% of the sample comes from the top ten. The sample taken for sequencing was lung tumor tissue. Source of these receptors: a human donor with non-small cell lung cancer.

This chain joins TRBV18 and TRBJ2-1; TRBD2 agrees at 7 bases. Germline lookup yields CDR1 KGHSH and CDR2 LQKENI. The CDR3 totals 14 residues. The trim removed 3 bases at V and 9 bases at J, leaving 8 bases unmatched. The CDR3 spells CASSPQRDRGEQFF. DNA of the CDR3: TGTGCCAGCTCACCTCAGCGGGATCGGGGTGAGCAGTTCTTC. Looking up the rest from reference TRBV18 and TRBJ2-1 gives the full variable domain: NAGVMQNPRHLVRRRGQEARLRCSPMKGHSHVYWYRQLPEEGLKFMVYLQKENIIDESGMPKERFSAEFPKEGPSILRIQQVVRGDSAAYFCASSPQRDRGEQFFGPGTRLTVL.

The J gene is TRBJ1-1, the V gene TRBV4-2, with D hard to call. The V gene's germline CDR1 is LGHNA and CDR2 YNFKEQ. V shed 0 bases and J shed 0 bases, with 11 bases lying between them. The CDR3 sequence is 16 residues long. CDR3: CASSQDLRGMNTEAFF. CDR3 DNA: TGTGCCAGCAGCCAAGATCTAAGAGGGATGAACACTGAAGCTTTCTTT.

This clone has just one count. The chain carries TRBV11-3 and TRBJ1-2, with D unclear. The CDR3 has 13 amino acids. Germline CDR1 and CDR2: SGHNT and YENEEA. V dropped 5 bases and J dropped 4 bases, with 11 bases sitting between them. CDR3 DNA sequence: TGTGCCAGCAGCGAGAATACTGGCTATGGCTACACCTTC. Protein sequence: CASSENTGYGYTF.

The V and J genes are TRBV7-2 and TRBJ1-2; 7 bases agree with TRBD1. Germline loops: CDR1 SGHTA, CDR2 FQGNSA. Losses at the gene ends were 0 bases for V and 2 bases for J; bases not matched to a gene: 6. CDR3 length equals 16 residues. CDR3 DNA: TGTGCCAGCAGCTTAGCCCCGACAGGGTCCAACTATGGCTACACCTTC. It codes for CASSLAPTGSNYGYTF.

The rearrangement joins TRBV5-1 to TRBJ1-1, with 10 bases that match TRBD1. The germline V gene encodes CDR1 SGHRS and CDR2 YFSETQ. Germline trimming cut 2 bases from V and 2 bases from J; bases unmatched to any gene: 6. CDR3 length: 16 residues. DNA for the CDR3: TGCGCCAGCAGCTTAGGACAGGGGGGGTTAAACACTGAAGCTTTCTTT. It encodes CASSLGQGGLNTEAFF.

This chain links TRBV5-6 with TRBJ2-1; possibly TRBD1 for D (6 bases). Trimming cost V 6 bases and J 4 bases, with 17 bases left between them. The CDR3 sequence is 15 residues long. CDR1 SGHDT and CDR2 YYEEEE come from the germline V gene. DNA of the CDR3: TGTGCCAGCATCTCCAGGGCAGGGGTTTACAATGAGCAGTTCTTC. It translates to CASISRAGVYNEQFF.

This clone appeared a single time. CDR3 sequence (DNA): TGCGCCAGCAGCTTGCAGGCGAGCTCCTACGAGCAGTACTTC. Translation gives CASSLQASSYEQYF. The chain carries TRBV5-1 and TRBJ2-7; D call uncertain. V lost 1 base and J lost 0, with 8 bases in between. Looked up from germline, CDR1 is SGHRS and CDR2 is YFSETQ. The CDR3 spans 14 residues.

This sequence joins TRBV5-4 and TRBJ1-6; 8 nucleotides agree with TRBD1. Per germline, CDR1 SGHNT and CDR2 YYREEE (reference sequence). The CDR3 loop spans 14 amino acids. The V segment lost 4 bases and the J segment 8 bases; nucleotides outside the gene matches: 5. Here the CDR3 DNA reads TGTGCCAGCAGCCCGGGACAGGTAGATTCACCCCTCCACTTT. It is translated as CASSPGQVDSPLHF.

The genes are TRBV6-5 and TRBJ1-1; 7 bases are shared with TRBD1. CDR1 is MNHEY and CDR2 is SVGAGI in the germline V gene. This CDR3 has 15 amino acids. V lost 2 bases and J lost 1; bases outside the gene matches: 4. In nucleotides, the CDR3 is TGTGCCAGCAGTTACCAGGGACAGCCGAACACTGAAGCTTTCTTT. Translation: CASSYQGQPNTEAFF.

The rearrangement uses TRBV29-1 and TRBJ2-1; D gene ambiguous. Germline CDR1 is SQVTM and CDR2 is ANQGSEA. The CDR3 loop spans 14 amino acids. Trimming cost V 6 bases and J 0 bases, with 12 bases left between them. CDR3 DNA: TGCAGCGTAGAGAGCCCAAGCTCCTACAATGAGCAGTTCTTC. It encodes CSVESPSSYNEQFF.